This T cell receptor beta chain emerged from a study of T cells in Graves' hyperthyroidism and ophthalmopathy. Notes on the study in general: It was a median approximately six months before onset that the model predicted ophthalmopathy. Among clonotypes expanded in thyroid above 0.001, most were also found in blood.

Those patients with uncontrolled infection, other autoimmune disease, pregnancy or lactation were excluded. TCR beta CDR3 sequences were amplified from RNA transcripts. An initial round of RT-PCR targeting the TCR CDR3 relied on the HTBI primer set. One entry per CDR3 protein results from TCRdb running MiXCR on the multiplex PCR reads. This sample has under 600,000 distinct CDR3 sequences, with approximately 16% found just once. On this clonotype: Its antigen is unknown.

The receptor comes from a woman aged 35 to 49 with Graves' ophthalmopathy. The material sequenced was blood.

CDR3 DNA: TGTGCCTGGTGTACTAGCGGAGCAGATACGCAGTATTTT. It is translated as CAWCTSGADTQYF. The chain joins TRBV30 to TRBJ2-3; 8 nucleotides align to TRBD2. Germline values: CDR1 GTSNPN, CDR2 SVGIG (reference sequence). V shed 5 bases, J shed 4 bases, and the junction held 5 bases outside the gene matches. CDR3 length equals 13 residues.